This entry describes one TCR beta chain. The data belong to a study of blood T cell repertoires in COVID-19. Background on the study: From the United States, Italy and Spain came samples of acute and convalescent COVID-19. The analysed material was cDNA or gDNA that came from T cells, B-cell-depleted T cells, or PBMCs.

Per the study methods: Amplified reference gene primers provided the basis for estimating nucleated cell counts. The data were produced by immunoSEQ multiplex PCR, yet TCRdb's version contains in-frame clones alone and is incomplete. V, J and clone size are taken as reported in that table, and D and trimming were inferred from the DNA itself. Among 200,000 to 250,000 clones, under 85% were seen once, and the ten largest hold about 7.8%. The germline V and J ends were trimmed by 2 bases and 0 bases, with 20 bases remaining between them. Germline lookup yields CDR1 SGHAT and CDR2 FQNNGV. This CDR3 region has 19 residues. Followed longitudinally, the Seattle patients had been enrolled during active infection.

The genes are TRBV11-2 and TRBJ2-1; tentative D call: TRBD1 (6 bases). This TCR derives from an elderly woman with COVID-19, enrolled during active disease. The sample was peripheral blood. CDR3 in amino acids: CASSLTARGPPSSYNEQFF. CDR3 DNA sequence: TGTGCCAGCAGCTTAACGGCCAGGGGCCCTCCGAGCTCCTACAATGAGCAGTTCTTC.